The sequence of this T cell receptor (beta chain) was determined in a study of T cells in Graves' hyperthyroidism and ophthalmopathy. The study's findings and limits: Blood also carried most thyroid clonotypes expanded above 0.001. Separation of ophthalmopathy from stable hyperthyroidism was achieved by a 13 V-J model. Prediction of ophthalmopathy progression came a median around 6 months pre-onset.

This clonotype was counted a few times. Its specificity is not known. Amplification targeted TCR beta CDR3 regions from RNA transcripts. Using the HTBI primer set, a first-round RT-PCR was run on the TCR CDR3. TCRdb re-derived calls from the multiplex PCR reads in MiXCR, one entry per CDR3 protein. Among fewer than 700,000 distinct CDR3 sequences listed, 15% to 20% were seen once. It was uncontrolled infection, other autoimmune disease, pregnancy or lactation that excluded patients. Germline CDR1 is ENHRY and CDR2 is SYGVKD. The CDR3 has 14 amino acids. Between the trimmed V and J ends, which lost 2 bases and 5 bases, there was a span of 12 bases.

V and J are TRBV10-3 and TRBJ2-5; possibly TRBD2 for D (6 bases). Sequencing was performed on blood. The TCR originated in a woman aged 18-29 years with Graves' ophthalmopathy. The CDR3 sequence: CAISEGGSVETQYF. CDR3 sequence (DNA): TGTGCCATCAGTGAGGGGGGGTCGGTCGAGACCCAGTACTTC.